This is a list of T cell receptor beta chains from one sample in a study of T-cell memory formation after mild COVID-19. From the 5' RACE reads, TCRdb called clonotypes with MiXCR, one entry per CDR3 protein. The sample shows roughly 260,000 distinct CDR3 sequences, 16% of them seen only once. The sequencing input was PBMCs or a T cell subset sorted from them (not recorded which). The receptors here all came from a man between 18 and 35 years old who had mild COVID-19 (a few samples of this study predate the infection). Cell type and time point are not known. CDR3s include the opening cysteine and the closing phenylalanine or tryptophan. A D gene is named only where the DNA matches it firmly. Size tells how often a clone was seen (once, few, many) or the class of an expanded clone, and some rows leave it out.

.,TRBV29-1,many,TRBJ2-5,TGCAGCGTTCGGGCCGCCGGAGAGACCCAGTACTTC,CSVRAAGETQYF
TRBD1,TRBV12-3/TRBV12-4,few,TRBJ1-1,TGTGCCAGCAGTTTGCAGACAGGGGGGGAAGCTTTCTTT,CASSLQTGGEAFF
.,TRBV7-2,few,TRBJ1-1,TGTGCCAGCAGCTTAACACAAGGTGATAGTGAAGCTTTCTTT,CASSLTQGDSEAFF
.,TRBV5-1,.,TRBJ2-3,TGCGCCAGCAGCTTGGGGCAGGGACGAAATACGCAGTATTTT,CASSLGQGRNTQYF
TRBD1,TRBV6-5,many,TRBJ2-5,TGTGCCAGCAGTTACGGGGGTACAGGGGCTGCAGAGACCCAGTACTTC,CASSYGGTGAAETQYF
.,TRBV5-1,.,TRBJ1-6,TGCGCCAGCAGCTTGGAAGGGACGGGATCACCCCTCCACTTT,CASSLEGTGSPLHF
.,TRBV2,few,TRBJ2-2,TGTGCCAGCAGGGGACTCCTGAACACCGGGGAGCTGTTTTTT,CASRGLLNTGELFF
.,TRBV5-5,.,TRBJ2-3,TGTGCCAGCAGCTTGGCCCCTAGCACAGATACGCAGTATTTT,CASSLAPSTDTQYF
.,TRBV2,few,TRBJ2-3,TGTGCCAGCAGTGAAAGGGGCCTAGGCACAGATACGCAGTATTTT,CASSERGLGTDTQYF
.,TRBV5-4,few,TRBJ2-5,TGTGCCAGCAGCCCTGGCGGTGGGGGGGCGATCGGGACCCAGTACTTC,CASSPGGGGAIGTQYF
.,TRBV7-3,.,TRBJ1-1,TGTGCCAGCAGGAAGGGGATGAACACTGAAGCTTTCTTT,CASRKGMNTEAFF
TRBD2,TRBV6-2/TRBV6-3,few,TRBJ2-3,TGTGCCAGCAGTACCCTAGCGGGGGTAGAAGATACGCAGTATTTT,CASSTLAGVEDTQYF
TRBD1,TRBV7-2,.,TRBJ1-6,TGTGCCAGCAGCTTGGGACAGGGCCATTGGGATTCACCCCTCCACTTT,CASSLGQGHWDSPLHF
.,TRBV15,.,TRBJ2-7,TGTGCCACCAGCACCAGACAGTCGTCCGAGCAGTACTTC,CATSTRQSSEQYF
TRBD1,TRBV11-3,few,TRBJ2-1,TGTGCCAGCAGCTTAGCGGGGGACAGGGGCGATGAGCAGTTCTTC,CASSLAGDRGDEQFF
.,TRBV5-1,.,TRBJ1-3,TGCGCCAGCAGTTTTACAGGGTACTCTGGAAACACCATATATTTT,CASSFTGYSGNTIYF
.,TRBV4-3,.,TRBJ2-2,TGCGCCAGCAGCCAAGAATTAGGACCCGGGGAGCTGTTTTTT,CASSQELGPGELFF
.,TRBV15,.,TRBJ1-3,TGTGCCACCAGCAGAGATTTGGGCAGCGGAAACACCATATATTTT,CATSRDLGSGNTIYF
TRBD1,TRBV20-1,.,TRBJ2-3,TGCAGTGCCCGACAGGGAACCACAGATACGCAGTATTTT,CSARQGTTDTQYF
TRBD1,TRBV6-5,few,TRBJ2-2,TGTGCCAGCAGTTACTTGGGACAGGGTGGTGGCGGGGAGCTGTTTTTT,CASSYLGQGGGGELFF
.,TRBV18,.,TRBJ2-7,TGTGCCAGCTCACGGTCCGGCTACGAGCAGTACTTC,CASSRSGYEQYF
.,TRBV6-6,many,TRBJ1-1,TGTGCCAGCAGTTATGAGATTTACACTGAAGCTTTCTTT,CASSYEIYTEAFF
.,TRBV11-2,.,TRBJ2-1,TGTGCCAGCAGCCCCTCGTGGCAGGGTATTGTCAATGAGCAGTTCTTC,CASSPSWQGIVNEQFF
.,TRBV7-9,.,TRBJ1-3,TGTGCCAGCAGAAAACAGGGTTACTCTGGAAACACCATATATTTT,CASRKQGYSGNTIYF
TRBD1,TRBV6-5,.,TRBJ1-2,TGTGCCAGCAGTCGCTTGACAGGGGCGGGCTATGGCTACACCTTC,CASSRLTGAGYGYTF
TRBD1,TRBV18,.,TRBJ2-3,TGTGCCAGCTCGACTAGGACAGGGAGCACAGATACGCAGTATTTT,CASSTRTGSTDTQYF
.,TRBV7-9,few,TRBJ2-1,TGTGCCAGCAGACCTAGCCTGGCGGGCCATGAGCAGTTCTTC,CASRPSLAGHEQFF
.,TRBV5-1,many,TRBJ1-1,TGCGCCAGCAGCTTGAACGGTGCGAACACTGAAGCTTTCTTT,CASSLNGANTEAFF
TRBD2,TRBV11-2,few,TRBJ2-7,TGTGCCAGCAGCGCGGGACTAGCGGGGTACGAGCAGTACTTC,CASSAGLAGYEQYF
.,TRBV7-9,few,TRBJ1-1,TGTGCCAGCAGCTTAAAATCCCGGGCTGAAGCTTTCTTT,CASSLKSRAEAFF
.,TRBV2,.,TRBJ1-5,TGTGCCAGCAATCCGGGGATTAATCAGCCCCAGCATTTT,CASNPGINQPQHF
TRBD1,TRBV7-6,few,TRBJ2-5,TGTGCCAGCAGCTTTGGGACAGGGAACCAAGAGACCCAGTACTTC,CASSFGTGNQETQYF
TRBD1,TRBV6-2/TRBV6-3,.,TRBJ2-1,TGTGCCAGCAGTTATTACAGGACAGGGGGGATTGAGCAGTTCTTC,CASSYYRTGGIEQFF
.,TRBV6-2/TRBV6-3,.,TRBJ1-2,TGTGCCAGCAGTACAGCGGTAGGCTACACCTTC,CASSTAVGYTF
TRBD2,TRBV5-1,few,TRBJ2-3,TGCGCCAGCAGCTTGTCCCGGGGGGGTGCAGATACGCAGTATTTT,CASSLSRGGADTQYF
.,TRBV12-3/TRBV12-4,few,TRBJ2-1,TGTGCCAGCAGTCCCTACCGCGGAGGCTCCTACAATGAGCAGTTCTTC,CASSPYRGGSYNEQFF
.,TRBV3-1,few,TRBJ2-7,TGTGCCAGCAGCCAAGCAGGCCGGGGATGGGTGGACTTC,CASSQAGRGWVDF
.,TRBV11-2,many,TRBJ1-1,TGTGCCAGCAACACAATAGCGAACACTGAAGCTTTCTTT,CASNTIANTEAFF
.,TRBV29-1,.,TRBJ1-5,TGCAGCGTTGCCTTCTCGCGCAATCAGCCCCAGCATTTT,CSVAFSRNQPQHF
TRBD2,TRBV7-9,.,TRBJ2-3,TGTGCCAGCAGCTGGCCCCACGTGGATAGCGGGTCGGCGGGCACAGATACGCAGTATTTT,CASSWPHVDSGSAGTDTQYF
TRBD2,TRBV12-3/TRBV12-4,few,TRBJ2-2,TGTGCCAGCATTCCGTCCCAGCGGGGGACCGGGGAGCTGTTTTTT,CASIPSQRGTGELFF
.,TRBV3-1,many,TRBJ2-5,TGTGCCAGCAGCCAAGGAGAGGTAGCCGTCGAGACCCAGTACTTC,CASSQGEVAVETQYF
.,TRBV10-3,.,TRBJ2-5,TGTGCCACCTCACTCGGAAGGGAAGGGGAGACCCAGTACTTC,CATSLGREGETQYF
.,TRBV5-6,.,TRBJ2-5,TGTGCCAGCAGCTTACAGGACGGATTGTACTTC,CASSLQDGLYF
.,TRBV2,few,TRBJ2-1,TGTGCCAGCAGTGTTCGGGAGATCTACAATGAGCAGTTCTTC,CASSVREIYNEQFF
TRBD1,TRBV24-1,.,TRBJ2-5,TGTGCCACCAGTGAGCTCGACAGGGGATGGGAGACCCAGTACTTC,CATSELDRGWETQYF
TRBD1,TRBV27,.,TRBJ2-1,TGTGCCAGCGCCCGGGACAGACTCTACAATGAGCAGTTCTTC,CASARDRLYNEQFF
.,TRBV6-5,.,TRBJ2-5,TGTGCCAGCAGGGCAGCCCCAAGAGGGACCCAGTACTTC,CASRAAPRGTQYF
.,TRBV29-1,.,TRBJ2-5,TGCAGCGTTAACAGGCGGCAAGAGACCCAGTACTTC,CSVNRRQETQYF